A selection of T cell receptor beta chains follows, all from one sample in a study of control samples from healthy donors and cancer patients. TCRdb's table, derived via immunoSEQ multiplex PCR, lists solely in-frame clones and lacks some. The sample consists of about 160,000 clones, less than 95% of them appearing once. The sequenced sample was PBMCs. The receptor source for this set is a man aged 55 to 70 with colorectal cancer. Each CDR3 is given with its conserved first and last residue. D genes are given only for firm matches. Some rows have no size entry. The others give once, few or many, or a class for an expanded clone.

CDR3nt	CDR3aa	len	v_gene	abundance	j_gene	d_gene
TGTGCCAGCAGCGTAACTGGCACTGAAGCTTTCTTT	CASSVTGTEAFF	12	TRBV7-8	NA	TRBJ1-1	NA
TGTGCCAGCAGCTTGGCCAGCTTTGGGGAAGGAACTGAAGCTTTCTTT	CASSLASFGEGTEAFF	16	TRBV5-6	NA	TRBJ1-1	NA
TGTGCCAGCAGTGAATCAACAGGGAGGAGTGGCTACACCTTC	CASSESTGRSGYTF	14	TRBV25-1	NA	TRBJ1-2	NA
TGTGCCAGCAGCCAGGCCGGGACACAAGATCAGCCCCAGCATTTT	CASSQAGTQDQPQHF	15	TRBV3-1/TRBV3-2	NA	TRBJ1-5	NA
TGTGCCAGCAGCGTAGGACAGACTAACTATGGCTACACCTTC	CASSVGQTNYGYTF	14	TRBV9	NA	TRBJ1-2	NA
TGTGCCAGCAGCATTGACCTTTTCCTAGGGCACAATGAGCAGTTCTTC	CASSIDLFLGHNEQFF	16	TRBV5-6	NA	TRBJ2-1	NA
TGTGCCAGCAGTCTCGGACAGGTGGGGAGCACTGAAGCTTTCTTT	CASSLGQVGSTEAFF	15	TRBV25-1	once	TRBJ1-1	TRBD1
TGTGCCAGCAGCGGGACTAGGGAAGAGACCCAGTACTTC	CASSGTREETQYF	13	TRBV7-2	NA	TRBJ2-5	TRBD2
TGTGCCAGCAGCTTAAACCTTAAAGAGACCCAGTACTTC	CASSLNLKETQYF	13	TRBV11-3	once	TRBJ2-5	NA
TGTGCCAGCAGTGTTGGGACATCGAACACCGGGGAGCTGTTTTTT	CASSVGTSNTGELFF	15	TRBV25-1	NA	TRBJ2-2	NA
TGTGCCACGGATCCCACTAGCACAGATACGCAGTATTTT	CATDPTSTDTQYF	13	TRBV6-5	NA	TRBJ2-3	NA
TGTGCCAGCAGCCAAGTTCAGGGGAGGAGAGATACGCAGTATTTT	CASSQVQGRRDTQYF	15	TRBV5-6	few	TRBJ2-3	NA
TGTGCCAGTAGTCCCCCCTACAGGGGGCGGGTGAACACTGAAGCTTTCTTT	CASSPPYRGRVNTEAFF	17	TRBV19	NA	TRBJ1-1	TRBD1
TGTGCCAGCAGCTTCCCTGGGACAGGCGCCGTCGAGCAGTACTTC	CASSFPGTGAVEQYF	15	TRBV11-2	NA	TRBJ2-7	TRBD1
TGTGCCAGCAGCCCTCCGGGACAGCTTATGATCGGCTACACCTTC	CASSPPGQLMIGYTF	15	TRBV27	NA	TRBJ1-2	TRBD1
TGTGCCAGCAGTTTATCTACTAGCGATTTTGGTACGCAGTATTTT	CASSLSTSDFGTQYF	15	TRBV27	NA	TRBJ2-3	TRBD2
TGTGCCTGGAGTGTACTTCACTCGGAGGGGGGCTACACCTTC	CAWSVLHSEGGYTF	14	TRBV30	NA	TRBJ1-2	NA
TGTGCCAGCAGTGTTCGACAGGGGGCTGAAAAACTGTTTTTT	CASSVRQGAEKLFF	14	TRBV2	NA	TRBJ1-4	TRBD1
TGTGCCAGCAGCTCAATACAGGGGGCGACCGGGGAGCTGTTTTTT	CASSSIQGATGELFF	15	TRBV9	NA	TRBJ2-2	TRBD1
TGTGCCACCAGTGATTACCCGGGACAGGGTTCCTACAATGAGCAGTTCTTC	CATSDYPGQGSYNEQFF	17	TRBV24-1	NA	TRBJ2-1	TRBD1
TGTGCCAGCAGCTTACAGGGGCAAGGCGAGCAGTACTTC	CASSLQGQGEQYF	13	TRBV5-4	NA	TRBJ2-7	TRBD1
TGTGCCTGGAGGGGGGACTTGCCCTTCCAAGAGACCCAGTACTTC	CAWRGDLPFQETQYF	15	TRBV30	NA	TRBJ2-5	NA
TGTGCCAGTAGAAGCGGACAGGGCTTCAATCAGCCCCAGCATTTT	CASRSGQGFNQPQHF	15	TRBV19	once	TRBJ1-5	TRBD1
TGCGCCAGCAGCTTGGAGGCGGGGGGGAGCACAGATACGCAGTATTTT	CASSLEAGGSTDTQYF	16	TRBV5-1	NA	TRBJ2-3	TRBD2
TGTGCCAGCAGCTTAAGGAGGCTAGCGGGGGTAGAGACCCAGTACTTC	CASSLRRLAGVETQYF	16	TRBV7-2	NA	TRBJ2-5	TRBD2
TGTGCCAGCAGTGAAAACCCCCTCCGGGGTAATTCACCCCTCCACTTT	CASSENPLRGNSPLHF	16	TRBV6-1	NA	TRBJ1-6	NA
TGTGCCTGGAGTGGGACAGGGGTGCGGGGCTACACCTTC	CAWSGTGVRGYTF	13	TRBV30	NA	TRBJ1-2	TRBD1
TGTGCCAGCAGCTTATTTACAGTTAATGAAAAACTGTTTTTT	CASSLFTVNEKLFF	14	TRBV7-9	NA	TRBJ1-4	NA
TGTGCCTGGAATAGGGGAGATAAATACGAGCAGTACTTC	CAWNRGDKYEQYF	13	TRBV30	NA	TRBJ2-7	NA
TGCAGCGCTTACTCTACCGGGGAGCTGTTTTTT	CSAYSTGELFF	11	TRBV29-1	NA	TRBJ2-2	NA
TGTGCCAGCAGCGACAGGGACCCGGGGGCACCCCTCCACTTT	CASSDRDPGAPLHF	14	TRBV25-1	NA	TRBJ1-6	TRBD1
TGTGCCTGGAGCGGGGCTATGCAGGGGAAAGCTTTCTTT	CAWSGAMQGKAFF	13	TRBV30	NA	TRBJ1-1	NA
TGTGCCAGCAGCCCTTACATGTACTCTGGAAACACCATATATTTT	CASSPYMYSGNTIYF	15	TRBV7-2	few	TRBJ1-3	NA
TGTGCCAGCCGTACCGAGATTACCTACAATGAGCAGTTCTTC	CASRTEITYNEQFF	14	TRBV6-5	NA	TRBJ2-1	NA
TGCGCCAGCAGCCTCCTGAAGGGGGGGCCGGACAATGAGCAGTTCTTC	CASSLLKGGPDNEQFF	16	TRBV4-1	NA	TRBJ2-1	NA
TGTGCCTACGCTACGGACATTTCCTTCTCTGGAAACACCATATATTTT	CAYATDISFSGNTIYF	16	TRBV30	NA	TRBJ1-3	NA
TGTGCCAGCAGTCTAACCTACGCGTCTTGGCAGGGGAATCAGCCCCAGCATTTT	CASSLTYASWQGNQPQHF	18	TRBV6-6	NA	TRBJ1-5	NA
TGTGCCAGCAGTTTTGAGGGTAGCTACGAGCAGTACTTC	CASSFEGSYEQYF	13	TRBV12-3/TRBV12-4	once	TRBJ2-7	NA
TGCGCCAGCAGCCCCGGGACACCCTCTCTAGTTTATGGCTACACCTTC	CASSPGTPSLVYGYTF	16	TRBV5-1	NA	TRBJ1-2	NA
TGCGCCAGCAGCCTGGGGCAGATAAGCACAGATACGCAGTATTTT	CASSLGQISTDTQYF	15	TRBV5-1	NA	TRBJ2-3	NA